The 9 T cell receptor beta chains presented below share a single source sample, sequenced in a study of blood T cell repertoires in COVID-19. Assay used: immunoSEQ multiplex PCR; TCRdb lists only in-frame clones, some missing. The sample includes 130,000 to 150,000 clones, roughly 89% of them seen just once. Sequencing was done on a sample of peripheral blood. The receptors here all came from a woman aged 45 to 65 with active or convalescent COVID-19.

This clone was recorded a few times. This chain uses TRBV27 with TRBJ1-4; the match to TRBD1 covers 7 bases. J lost 3 bases, V lost 5 bases, and 6 bases had no gene match. In germline, CDR1 is MNHEY, CDR2 SMNVEV (reference sequence). The length of the CDR3 is 15 residues. For the CDR3, the DNA is TGTGCCAGCAGTAACCGGGACAGATCTAATGAAAAACTGTTTTTT. Translation: CASSNRDRSNEKLFF.

The gene calls are TRBV5-5 and TRBJ1-4; 8 positions match TRBD1. CDR1 and CDR2 from the germline V gene are SGHKS and YYEKEE (reference sequence). With V trimmed by 4 bases and J by 3 bases, 8 bases remained unmatched. The CDR3 totals 16 residues. The CDR3 loop is CASSLRPGGPNEKLFF. The CDR3 DNA follows: TGTGCCAGCAGCCTGCGTCCAGGGGGCCCTAATGAAAAACTGTTTTTT.

The chain is built from TRBV30 and TRBJ2-7; TRBD2 is a possible D gene (6 bases). The CDR3 loop spans 15 amino acids. Germline CDR1 reads GTSNPN; CDR2 reads SVGIG (reference sequence). V was clipped by 2 bases and J by 3 bases, with 17 bases between them. CDR3 sequence reads: CAWSSGPSEVYEQYF. The CDR3 nucleotides are TGTGCCTGGAGTTCCGGGCCTAGCGAAGTCTACGAGCAGTACTTC.

The chain is built from TRBV7-2 and TRBJ1-1; TRBD1 agrees at 7 bases. Germline lookup yields CDR1 SGHTA and CDR2 FQGNSA. Trimming took 5 bases from V and 0 from J; bases not matched to a gene: 6. CDR3 length: 15 residues. In DNA, the CDR3 is TGTGCCAGCAGCCCGGGACAGCTTATGAACACTGAAGCTTTCTTT. Translation: CASSPGQLMNTEAFF.

The rearrangement links TRBV15 to TRBJ2-7, with 7 positions matching TRBD1. The germline gives CDR1 LNHNV, CDR2 YYDKDF (reference sequence). V gave up 1 base and J gave up 0 bases; unmatched junction bases: 6. This CDR3 region has 16 residues. CDR3 nucleotides: TGTGCCACCAGCAGAGGGGACAGATTTCCCTCCTACGAGCAGTACTTC. Translating it yields CATSRGDRFPSYEQYF.

This chain joins TRBV9 and TRBJ2-1; a possible D gene is TRBD1 (5 bases). This CDR3 is 15 amino acids long. The germline V gene encodes CDR1 SGDLS and CDR2 YYNGEE. Trimming shortened V by 0 bases and J by 4 bases, and 11 bases separated the two germline ends. CDR3 nucleotide sequence: TGTGCCAGCAGCGTAGTGGGGCAGCCGTACAATGAGCAGTTCTTC. Its translation is CASSVVGQPYNEQFF.

This clone was recorded a few times. The chain employs TRBV30 and TRBJ1-5; 11 bases fit TRBD1. Germline values: CDR1 GTSNPN, CDR2 SVGIG (reference sequence). Trimming at V came to 5 bases and at J to 6 bases, leaving 0 bases not matched to a gene. The CDR3 has 12 amino acids. The CDR3, as DNA: TGTGCCTGGGGGACAGGGGGTCAGCCCCAGCATTTT. It encodes CAWGTGGQPQHF.

J is TRBJ2-3 and V is TRBV11-1; 10 nucleotides agree with TRBD2. The CDR3 contains 14 residues. CDR1 is SGHAT, CDR2 FQDESV, per germline (reference sequence). With 6 bases clipped from V and 6 bases from J, the junction kept 6 bases outside the gene matches. As DNA, the CDR3 is TGTGCCAGCAGTACCGGGACTAGCGTCGATACGCAGTATTTT. Its translation: CASSTGTSVDTQYF.

The chain has TRBV4-3 and TRBJ2-3; 7 bases match TRBD2. The germline gives CDR1 LGHNA, CDR2 YSLEER. The CDR3 sequence is 14 residues long. V trimming: 5 bases; J trimming: 6 bases; junction bases outside the gene matches: 8. The chain's CDR3 is CASSSGTTFDTQYF. In nucleotides, the CDR3 is TGCGCCAGCAGCTCCGGGACTACCTTCGATACGCAGTATTTT.